The rows below give T cell receptor beta chains drawn from one sample of a study of cytomegalovirus exposure and HLA in healthy donors. Using immunoSEQ multiplex PCR, the repertoire was profiled, and TCRdb retains in-frame clones only, with some absent. The repertoire has fewer than 200,000 clones, 77% of them found once; the top ten carry around 3.4%. What was sequenced was PBMCs. The receptors originated from a man aged 30 to 45 in good health and CMV-seropositive. CDR3s include the opening cysteine and the closing phenylalanine or tryptophan. Fields, in order: V gene, J gene, clone size, D gene, CDR3 protein, CDR3 DNA. D genes are given only for firm matches. Not all rows give a size; the values are once, few, many and, for expanded clones, a class.

V gene: TRBV28; J gene: TRBJ2-5; clone size: -; D gene: -; CDR3 protein: CASRTGSQETQYF; CDR3 DNA: TGTGCCAGCAGGACAGGAAGCCAAGAGACCCAGTACTTC
V gene: TRBV5-6; J gene: TRBJ2-5; clone size: -; D gene: TRBD1; CDR3 protein: CASSLDRGRETQYF; CDR3 DNA: TGTGCCAGCAGCTTGGACAGGGGGAGAGAGACCCAGTACTTC
V gene: TRBV7-6; J gene: TRBJ1-1; clone size: -; D gene: -; CDR3 protein: CASSYSGNTEAFF; CDR3 DNA: TGTGCCAGCAGCTACTCTGGGAACACTGAAGCTTTCTTT
V gene: TRBV10-3; J gene: TRBJ1-5; clone size: -; D gene: TRBD1; CDR3 protein: CAIRGQSNQPQHF; CDR3 DNA: TGTGCCATCAGGGGACAGAGCAATCAGCCCCAGCATTTT
V gene: TRBV7-2; J gene: TRBJ1-2; clone size: -; D gene: -; CDR3 protein: CASSLARTAYGYTF; CDR3 DNA: TGTGCCAGCAGCTTAGCTAGGACAGCTTATGGCTACACCTTC
V gene: TRBV28; J gene: TRBJ1-5; clone size: few; D gene: TRBD1; CDR3 protein: CASDRGIQPQHF; CDR3 DNA: TGTGCCAGCGACAGGGGGATTCAGCCCCAGCATTTT
V gene: TRBV5-1; J gene: TRBJ1-2; clone size: -; D gene: TRBD1; CDR3 protein: CASSQGTDVNYGYTF; CDR3 DNA: TGCGCCAGCAGCCAGGGGACAGATGTAAACTATGGCTACACCTTC
V gene: TRBV4-1; J gene: TRBJ1-1; clone size: -; D gene: TRBD1; CDR3 protein: CASSLAGTAAGGNTEAFF; CDR3 DNA: TGCGCCAGCAGCCTAGCCGGGACAGCCGCCGGTGGGAACACTGAAGCTTTCTTT
V gene: TRBV4-3; J gene: TRBJ1-4; clone size: -; D gene: -; CDR3 protein: CASSQEVGRNEKLFF; CDR3 DNA: TGCGCCAGCAGCCAAGAGGTTGGGAGAAATGAAAAACTGTTTTTT
V gene: TRBV7-2; J gene: TRBJ2-5; clone size: -; D gene: -; CDR3 protein: CASSLDIRETQYF; CDR3 DNA: TGTGCCAGCAGCTTAGATATTCGGGAGACCCAGTACTTC
V gene: TRBV10-2; J gene: TRBJ2-1; clone size: -; D gene: -; CDR3 protein: CASLTGGEQFF; CDR3 DNA: TGCGCCAGCCTCACCGGGGGTGAGCAGTTCTTC
V gene: TRBV11-1; J gene: TRBJ1-5; clone size: -; D gene: TRBD1; CDR3 protein: CASSSRDRASNQPQHF; CDR3 DNA: TGTGCCAGCAGCTCCCGGGACAGGGCGAGCAATCAGCCCCAGCATTTT
V gene: TRBV28; J gene: TRBJ1-3; clone size: -; D gene: -; CDR3 protein: CATIETASGNTIYF; CDR3 DNA: TGTGCCACCATAGAGACAGCCTCTGGAAACACCATATATTTT
V gene: TRBV28; J gene: TRBJ2-7; clone size: -; D gene: -; CDR3 protein: CASPPRTVYEQYF; CDR3 DNA: TGTGCCAGCCCCCCCCGGACAGTCTACGAGCAGTACTTC
V gene: TRBV2; J gene: TRBJ2-3; clone size: -; D gene: TRBD1; CDR3 protein: CASSQGQGSYTQYF; CDR3 DNA: TGTGCCAGCAGTCAGGGACAGGGGTCTTATACGCAGTATTTT
V gene: TRBV2; J gene: TRBJ1-6; clone size: -; D gene: -; CDR3 protein: CASSVGRPLHF; CDR3 DNA: TGTGCCAGCAGTGTAGGGAGGCCCCTCCACTTT
V gene: TRBV19; J gene: TRBJ2-7; clone size: -; D gene: -; CDR3 protein: CASSMTDMSSYEQYF; CDR3 DNA: TGTGCCAGTAGTATGACCGACATGAGCTCCTACGAGCAGTACTTC
V gene: TRBV2; J gene: TRBJ2-2; clone size: -; D gene: -; CDR3 protein: CASRATYERTGELFF; CDR3 DNA: TGTGCCAGCAGGGCGACATACGAGCGGACCGGGGAGCTGTTTTTT
V gene: TRBV27; J gene: TRBJ1-1; clone size: -; D gene: -; CDR3 protein: CASSIVGGSTEAFF; CDR3 DNA: TGTGCCAGCAGTATTGTGGGGGGGTCCACTGAAGCTTTCTTT
V gene: TRBV29-1; J gene: TRBJ1-5; clone size: -; D gene: -; CDR3 protein: CSVRTGGAGQPQHF; CDR3 DNA: TGCAGCGTTCGCACCGGCGGGGCAGGTCAGCCCCAGCATTTT
V gene: TRBV2; J gene: TRBJ2-3; clone size: -; D gene: -; CDR3 protein: CAATTQYF; CDR3 DNA: TGTGCCGCTACTACGCAGTATTTT
V gene: TRBV6-1; J gene: TRBJ1-1; clone size: few; D gene: -; CDR3 protein: CASPASKINTEAFF; CDR3 DNA: TGTGCCAGTCCTGCGTCCAAGATCAACACTGAAGCTTTCTTT
V gene: TRBV7-3; J gene: TRBJ2-3; clone size: -; D gene: -; CDR3 protein: CASTPGGTDTQYF; CDR3 DNA: TGTGCCAGCACCCCCGGGGGCACAGATACGCAGTATTTT
V gene: TRBV7-3; J gene: TRBJ2-2; clone size: -; D gene: TRBD1; CDR3 protein: CASSSQGAYSGELFF; CDR3 DNA: TGTGCCAGCAGCTCGCAGGGGGCATATTCCGGGGAGCTGTTTTTT
V gene: TRBV19; J gene: TRBJ1-5; clone size: -; D gene: TRBD1; CDR3 protein: CASIAGQGNQPQHF; CDR3 DNA: TGTGCCAGTATTGCGGGACAGGGGAATCAGCCCCAGCATTTT
V gene: TRBV6-1; J gene: TRBJ2-3; clone size: -; D gene: TRBD2; CDR3 protein: CASSEALRGGLGDTQYF; CDR3 DNA: TGTGCCAGCAGTGAAGCGCTTCGGGGGGGGCTGGGAGATACGCAGTATTTT
V gene: TRBV7-6; J gene: TRBJ2-3; clone size: -; D gene: TRBD2; CDR3 protein: CASSPLAGGADTQYF; CDR3 DNA: TGTGCCAGCAGCCCCCTAGCGGGGGGGGCAGATACGCAGTATTTT
V gene: TRBV4-2; J gene: TRBJ2-7; clone size: -; D gene: TRBD2; CDR3 protein: CASSVSLAGPYEQYF; CDR3 DNA: TGTGCCAGCAGCGTATCTTTAGCGGGTCCCTACGAGCAGTACTTC
V gene: TRBV5-4; J gene: TRBJ2-3; clone size: -; D gene: TRBD2; CDR3 protein: CASSLTSGGTSTDTQYF; CDR3 DNA: TGTGCCAGCAGCTTGACTAGCGGGGGGACAAGCACAGATACGCAGTATTTT
V gene: TRBV28; J gene: TRBJ1-6; clone size: -; D gene: -; CDR3 protein: CASVTPALGVGGDSPLHF; CDR3 DNA: TGTGCCAGCGTCACACCCGCTTTGGGGGTGGGGGGTGATTCACCCCTCCACTTT
V gene: TRBV12-1; J gene: TRBJ1-5; clone size: -; D gene: -; CDR3 protein: CASSLEGTGPPSNQPQHF; CDR3 DNA: TGTGCCAGCTCACTGGAAGGTACAGGGCCCCCAAGCAATCAGCCCCAGCATTTT
V gene: TRBV19; J gene: TRBJ1-5; clone size: -; D gene: -; CDR3 protein: CASSWQGDQPQHF; CDR3 DNA: TGTGCCAGTAGTTGGCAGGGTGATCAGCCCCAGCATTTT
V gene: TRBV15; J gene: TRBJ1-2; clone size: -; D gene: TRBD1; CDR3 protein: CATSPRQGAYGYTF; CDR3 DNA: TGTGCCACCAGCCCACGACAGGGGGCCTATGGCTACACCTTC
V gene: TRBV7-2; J gene: TRBJ2-7; clone size: few; D gene: TRBD1; CDR3 protein: CASSLDRDRLYEQYF; CDR3 DNA: TGTGCCAGCAGCTTAGACCGGGACAGACTATACGAGCAGTACTTC
V gene: TRBV7-2; J gene: TRBJ2-7; clone size: -; D gene: -; CDR3 protein: CASSLNVRYEQYF; CDR3 DNA: TGTGCCAGCAGCTTAAATGTCCGCTACGAGCAGTACTTC
V gene: TRBV29-1; J gene: TRBJ2-7; clone size: -; D gene: -; CDR3 protein: CSVVSISYEQYF; CDR3 DNA: TGCAGCGTTGTTAGTATCTCCTACGAGCAGTACTTC
V gene: TRBV28; J gene: TRBJ2-6; clone size: -; D gene: -; CDR3 protein: CASSLVRGAGANVLTF; CDR3 DNA: TGTGCCAGCAGTTTAGTCAGGGGGGCTGGGGCCAACGTCCTGACTTTC
V gene: TRBV4-1; J gene: TRBJ1-6; clone size: -; D gene: -; CDR3 protein: CASSLIQGYSYNSPLHF; CDR3 DNA: TGCGCCAGCAGCCTCATACAGGGATACTCCTATAATTCACCCCTCCACTTT
V gene: TRBV30; J gene: TRBJ1-6; clone size: -; D gene: -; CDR3 protein: CAWSSDSWNSPLHF; CDR3 DNA: TGTGCCTGGAGCTCGGACAGTTGGAATTCACCCCTCCACTTT
V gene: TRBV28; J gene: TRBJ2-5; clone size: -; D gene: TRBD1; CDR3 protein: CASSLGTEETQYF; CDR3 DNA: TGTGCCAGCAGTTTAGGGACAGAAGAGACCCAGTACTTC
V gene: TRBV5-1; J gene: TRBJ1-1; clone size: few; D gene: -; CDR3 protein: CASSSQGTEAFF; CDR3 DNA: TGCGCCAGCAGCTCACAGGGCACTGAAGCTTTCTTT
V gene: TRBV6-1; J gene: TRBJ2-1; clone size: -; D gene: TRBD2; CDR3 protein: CASSARLAGGPGNEQFF; CDR3 DNA: TGTGCCAGCAGTGCAAGACTAGCGGGGGGGCCGGGAAATGAGCAGTTCTTC
V gene: TRBV30; J gene: TRBJ1-6; clone size: few; D gene: -; CDR3 protein: CAWSVGHVYNSPLHF; CDR3 DNA: TGTGCCTGGAGTGTTGGACACGTCTATAATTCACCCCTCCACTTT
V gene: TRBV27; J gene: TRBJ2-3; clone size: -; D gene: -; CDR3 protein: CASSLRAGTQYF; CDR3 DNA: TGTGCCAGCAGTTTACGGGCGGGTACGCAGTATTTT
V gene: TRBV30; J gene: TRBJ1-5; clone size: few; D gene: TRBD1; CDR3 protein: CAWSKLGQGSDQPQHF; CDR3 DNA: TGTGCCTGGAGCAAACTGGGACAGGGAAGTGATCAGCCCCAGCATTTT
V gene: TRBV28; J gene: TRBJ2-5; clone size: -; D gene: -; CDR3 protein: CASSRLEETQYF; CDR3 DNA: TGTGCCAGCAGTCGGTTGGAAGAGACCCAGTACTTC
V gene: TRBV29-1; J gene: TRBJ1-2; clone size: once; D gene: -; CDR3 protein: CSANIDSIANYGYTF; CDR3 DNA: TGCAGCGCCAACATAGACAGCATAGCTAACTATGGCTACACCTTC
V gene: TRBV7-3; J gene: TRBJ2-7; clone size: few; D gene: -; CDR3 protein: CASSLASGPYEQYF; CDR3 DNA: TGTGCCAGCAGCTTGGCGAGCGGGCCCTACGAGCAGTACTTC
V gene: TRBV6-5; J gene: TRBJ1-5; clone size: -; D gene: TRBD1; CDR3 protein: CASSYSGTGVNQPQHF; CDR3 DNA: TGTGCCAGCAGTTACTCCGGGACAGGGGTCAATCAGCCCCAGCATTTT
V gene: TRBV9; J gene: TRBJ2-7; clone size: -; D gene: TRBD1; CDR3 protein: CASSSAGQGFYEQYF; CDR3 DNA: TGTGCCAGCAGCTCCGCCGGACAGGGTTTTTACGAGCAGTACTTC
V gene: TRBV29-1; J gene: TRBJ2-3; clone size: once; D gene: TRBD1; CDR3 protein: CSPAGTGSTDTQYF; CDR3 DNA: TGCAGCCCCGCCGGGACAGGGAGCACAGATACGCAGTATTTT
V gene: TRBV10-3; J gene: TRBJ2-3; clone size: -; D gene: -; CDR3 protein: CAIRSFTSTDTQYF; CDR3 DNA: TGTGCCATCAGGTCTTTTACTAGCACAGATACGCAGTATTTT
V gene: TRBV19; J gene: TRBJ1-6; clone size: -; D gene: TRBD1; CDR3 protein: CASTEGARMDSPLHF; CDR3 DNA: TGTGCCAGTACGGAGGGGGCGCGGATGGATTCACCCCTCCACTTT
V gene: TRBV5-1; J gene: TRBJ2-2; clone size: -; D gene: TRBD1; CDR3 protein: CASSLLGPPGTGAGELFF; CDR3 DNA: TGCGCCAGCAGCTTGCTGGGGCCTCCCGGGACAGGGGCCGGGGAGCTGTTTTTT
V gene: TRBV28; J gene: TRBJ2-2; clone size: -; D gene: -; CDR3 protein: CASSLLTRDTGELFF; CDR3 DNA: TGTGCCAGCAGTCTCCTCACCAGGGATACCGGGGAGCTGTTTTTT
V gene: TRBV18; J gene: TRBJ2-7; clone size: -; D gene: -; CDR3 protein: CASSPQGSYEQYF; CDR3 DNA: TGTGCCAGCTCACCTCAGGGGAGTTACGAGCAGTACTTC
V gene: TRBV5-1; J gene: TRBJ2-2; clone size: few; D gene: -; CDR3 protein: CASGGVHGELFF; CDR3 DNA: TGCGCCAGCGGAGGGGTTCACGGGGAGCTGTTTTTT
V gene: TRBV7-6; J gene: TRBJ1-1; clone size: once; D gene: -; CDR3 protein: CASSLASDSRMNTEAFF; CDR3 DNA: TGTGCCAGCAGCTTAGCATCCGACAGCCGCATGAACACTGAAGCTTTCTTT
V gene: TRBV30; J gene: TRBJ1-5; clone size: once; D gene: -; CDR3 protein: CAWTLGNSNQPQHF; CDR3 DNA: TGTGCCTGGACCTTAGGTAATAGCAATCAGCCTCAGCATTTT
V gene: TRBV6-6; J gene: TRBJ1-5; clone size: -; D gene: -; CDR3 protein: CASSYGGRGQPQHF; CDR3 DNA: TGTGCCAGCAGTTACGGTGGAAGGGGACAGCCCCAGCATTTT